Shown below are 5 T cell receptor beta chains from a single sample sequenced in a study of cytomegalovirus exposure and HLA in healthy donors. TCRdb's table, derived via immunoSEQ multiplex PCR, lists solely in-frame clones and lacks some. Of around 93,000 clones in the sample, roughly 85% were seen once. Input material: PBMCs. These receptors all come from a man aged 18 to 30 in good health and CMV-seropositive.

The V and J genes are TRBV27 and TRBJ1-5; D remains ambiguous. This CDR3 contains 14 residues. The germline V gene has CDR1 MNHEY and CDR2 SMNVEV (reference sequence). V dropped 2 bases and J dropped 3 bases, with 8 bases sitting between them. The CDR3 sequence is CASSLTADNQPQHF. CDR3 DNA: TGTGCCAGCAGTTTAACAGCTGACAATCAGCCCCAGCATTTT.

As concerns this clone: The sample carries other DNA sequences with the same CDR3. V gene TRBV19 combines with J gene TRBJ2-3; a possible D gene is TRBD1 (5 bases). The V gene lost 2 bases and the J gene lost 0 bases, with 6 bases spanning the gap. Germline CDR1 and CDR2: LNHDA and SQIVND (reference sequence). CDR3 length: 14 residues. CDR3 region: CASSIQGSTDTQYF. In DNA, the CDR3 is TGTGCCAGTAGTATACAGGGAAGCACAGATACGCAGTATTTT.

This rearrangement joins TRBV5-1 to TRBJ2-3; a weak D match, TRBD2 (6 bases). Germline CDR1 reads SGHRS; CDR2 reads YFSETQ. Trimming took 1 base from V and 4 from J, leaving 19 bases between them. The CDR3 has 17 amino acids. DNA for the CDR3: TGCGCCAGCAGCTTGATTGGTAGCGGAGGAGGGGCAGATACGCAGTATTTT. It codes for CASSLIGSGGGADTQYF.

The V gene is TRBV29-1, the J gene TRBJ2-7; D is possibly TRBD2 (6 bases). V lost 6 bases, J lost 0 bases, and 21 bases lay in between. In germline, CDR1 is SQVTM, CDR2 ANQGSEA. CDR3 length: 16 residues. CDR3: CSVGGIRLGPSYEQYF. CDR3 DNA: TGCAGCGTGGGGGGAATACGACTGGGGCCCTCCTACGAGCAGTACTTC.

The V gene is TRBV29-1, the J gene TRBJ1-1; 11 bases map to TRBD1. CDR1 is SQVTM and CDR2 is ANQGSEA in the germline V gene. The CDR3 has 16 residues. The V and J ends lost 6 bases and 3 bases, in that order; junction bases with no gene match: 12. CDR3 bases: TGCAGCGTCTCGGACAGGGGGCGCCGATTGGACACTGAAGCTTTCTTT. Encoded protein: CSVSDRGRRLDTEAFF.